These 32 T cell receptor beta chains originate from one sample sequenced in a study of blood T cells in healthy people across ages. A second PCR, run for roughly 7 to 11 cycles, used a sample-barcoded 5' primer plus a J-beta primer mix. TCRdb re-called the 5' RACE reads through MiXCR, storing one row per CDR3 protein. The table lists about 1.8 million distinct CDR3 sequences, roughly 52% of them singletons. Specimen: blood. These TCRs come from a woman aged 35 to 49 in good health.

J is TRBJ2-3 and V is TRBV18; D is unresolved. The germline CDR1 and CDR2 sequences are KGHSH and LQKENI. CDR3 length: 15 amino acids. Trimming took 6 bases from V and 0 from J, leaving 13 bases between them. The CDR3 loop reads CASSIGITSTDTQYF. CDR3 DNA: TGTGCCAGCTCGATAGGGATAACTAGCACAGATACGCAGTATTTT.

This clonotype was observed many times. This chain connects TRBV20-1 to TRBJ2-5; D gene ambiguous. Between the trimmed V and J ends, which lost 5 bases and 1 base, there was a span of 2 bases. The CDR3 is 10 residues long. Per germline, CDR1 DFQATT and CDR2 SNEGSKA (reference sequence). The DNA of the CDR3 is TGCAGTGCTGTCCAAGAGACCCAGTACTTC. The encoded protein is CSAVQETQYF.

The chain combines TRBV7-2 with TRBJ2-6; D is undetermined. Between the trimmed V and J ends, which lost 0 bases and 0 bases, there was a span of 9 bases. The CDR3 extends over 17 amino acids. CDR1 SGHTA and CDR2 FQGNSA come from the germline V gene. The chain's CDR3 is CASSLARKGSGANVLTF. DNA for the CDR3: TGTGCCAGCAGCTTAGCTAGAAAGGGCTCTGGGGCCAACGTCCTGACTTTC.

V and J are TRBV7-9 and TRBJ2-7; no clear D gene. The CDR3 length is 15 residues. Germline CDR1 reads SEHNR; CDR2 reads FQNEAQ (reference sequence). The germline V and J ends were trimmed by 5 bases and 1 base, with 15 bases remaining between them. CDR3 sequence: CASSPSRHLSYEQYF. CDR3 DNA: TGTGCCAGCAGCCCCAGCAGACACCTGTCCTACGAGCAGTACTTC.

V and J are TRBV6-6 and TRBJ2-7, with D perhaps given as TRBD1 or TRBD2 (5 bases each). Per germline, CDR1 MNHNY and CDR2 SVGAGI (reference sequence). V was trimmed by 6 bases and J by 3 bases, leaving 15 bases between them. The CDR3 length is 14 residues. DNA for the CDR3: TGTGCCAGCAGACCGGGACCATCTGGCTACGAGCAGTACTTC. Translation gives CASRPGPSGYEQYF.

This rearrangement joins TRBV6-1 to TRBJ2-7; 10 positions match TRBD2. This CDR3 is 15 amino acids long. Germline values: CDR1 MNHNS, CDR2 SASEGT. V lost 9 bases to trimming and J lost 0 bases; unmatched junction nucleotides: 8. CDR3 sequence: CASDIAGGHSYEQYF. The CDR3 nucleotides read TGTGCCAGTGATATAGCGGGGGGACACTCCTACGAGCAGTACTTC.

The chain employs TRBV7-9 and TRBJ2-5; 12 bases are a match to TRBD1. The J call may be wrong; the DNA end is better matched by TRBJ2-7. Germline V gene lookup returns CDR1 SEHNR and CDR2 FQNEAQ (reference sequence). The CDR3 is 16 amino acids. CDR3 coding DNA: TGTGCCAGCAGCACACCGGGACAGGGGGCGTCCTACGAGCAGTACTTC. It translates to CASSTPGQGASYEQYF.

The rearrangement uses TRBV20-1 and TRBJ2-5; 10 bases are a match to TRBD1. TRBJ2-7 explains the end of the DNA better; the J call may be wrong. CDR1 is DFQATT, CDR2 SNEGSKA, per germline (reference sequence). The CDR3 has 17 amino acids. In DNA, the CDR3 is TGCAGTGCTAGAGATTGGGACAGGGGCTCAAATGGGAACGAGCAGTACTTC. This codes for CSARDWDRGSNGNEQYF.

The chain couples TRBV20-1 to TRBJ2-1, with TRBD2 matching 13 bases. CDR1 and CDR2 from the germline V gene are DFQATT and SNEGSKA (reference sequence). The V gene end was trimmed by 5 bases and the J gene end by 5 bases; junction bases not matched to a gene: 6. The CDR3 covers 15 residues. The CDR3 DNA is TGCAGTGCTGAGCCGGGGACTAGCGGGGACAATGAGCAGTTCTTC. Translated: CSAEPGTSGDNEQFF.

In DNA form, the CDR3 reads TGTGCCAGCAGCAAGGACAGGGCTAGCAATCAGCCCCAGCATTTT. Protein sequence: CASSKDRASNQPQHF. The chain joins TRBV7-9 to TRBJ1-5; TRBD1 agrees at 8 bases. Germline V gene lookup returns CDR1 SEHNR and CDR2 FQNEAQ (reference sequence). The ends lost 5 bases at V and 0 bases at J; junction bases unmatched: 3. CDR3 length: 15 amino acids.

A few counts support this clonotype. The chain uses TRBV20-1 and TRBJ2-5; D perhaps matches TRBD1 (5 bases). This CDR3 spans 14 amino acids. V was pared by 0 bases and J by 2 bases, with 10 bases between. Per the germline V gene, CDR1 is DFQATT and CDR2 is SNEGSKA (reference sequence). CDR3 in DNA: TGCAGTGCTAGAGATGGGGCAGCTCAAGAGACCCAGTACTTC. It is translated as CSARDGAAQETQYF.

This chain joins TRBV12-3 or TRBV12-4 and TRBJ2-7; perhaps TRBD1 as D (7 bases). CDR3 size: 14 residues. Trimming took off 6 bases at V and 6 bases at J, with 18 bases between the two ends. The CDR3 region is CASSRTGGFTEQYF. The DNA for the CDR3 is TGTGCCAGCAGCCGGACAGGAGGGTTCACCGAGCAGTACTTC.

This clonotype has a handful of counts. The CDR3 is CASSQGEAFQYF. In DNA, the CDR3 is TGTGCCAGCAGCCAAGGGGAGGCGTTTCAGTATTTT. The J gene is TRBJ2-3, the V gene TRBV4-2; D may be TRBD2 (6 bases). The CDR3 loop spans 12 amino acids. Germline CDR1 LGHNA, CDR2 YNFKEQ. The ends were cut back, 1 base at V and 12 bases at J, with 11 bases in the middle.

J is TRBJ2-5 and V is TRBV10-3, with D possibly TRBD2 on 5 matching bases. This CDR3 is built from 14 residues. Germline V CDR1 and CDR2: ENHRY, SYGVKD. Trimming stripped 2 bases from V and 2 bases from J, with 9 bases between. The CDR3 DNA reads TGTGCCATCAGTGAGAGGTTAGCGCAAGAGACCCAGTACTTC. The encoded protein is CAISERLAQETQYF.

The rearrangement links TRBV4-3 to TRBJ1-5, with TRBD1 identical over 7 bases. The CDR3 sequence is 14 residues long. Germline assignment: CDR1 LGHNA and CDR2 YSLEER. The V segment lost 0 bases and the J segment 6 bases; nucleotides outside the gene matches: 2. CDR3: CASSQDDRAQPQHF. Written as DNA, the CDR3 is TGCGCCAGCAGCCAAGACGACAGGGCTCAGCCCCAGCATTTT.

The chain carries TRBV20-1 and TRBJ2-3, with 7 bases aligning to TRBD1. The V gene end was trimmed by 4 bases and the J gene end by 1 base; junction bases not matched to a gene: 5. The CDR3 is made up of 14 amino acids. CDR1 DFQATT and CDR2 SNEGSKA come from the germline V gene (reference sequence). CDR3 in DNA: TGCAGTGCTACCCAGGGGGTTGGCACAGATACGCAGTATTTT. Translated: CSATQGVGTDTQYF.

The genes are TRBV29-1 and TRBJ2-1; D may be TRBD2 (6 bases). Germline loops: CDR1 SQVTM, CDR2 ANQGSEA. The CDR3 totals 13 residues. Trimming shortened V by 3 bases and J by 6 bases, and 12 bases separated the two germline ends. The CDR3 region has the DNA TGCAGCGTTGATCCTAGCGAGGGCAATGAGCAGTTCTTC. It codes for CSVDPSEGNEQFF.

This clonotype was picked up a small number of times. This chain connects TRBV10-2 to TRBJ2-5, with a possible D match to TRBD2 (5 bases). CDR1 is WSHSY, CDR2 SAAADI, per germline. CDR3 length: 16 residues. Trimming took 2 bases from V and 4 from J, leaving 17 bases between them. Here the CDR3 DNA reads TGCGCCAGCAGTGAGGGGCGGTTCGGGGTCAGAGAGACCCAGTACTTC. As protein: CASSEGRFGVRETQYF.

CDR3 sequence reads: CASSSTSPVTQYF. CDR3 bases: TGTGCCAGCAGTTCAACTAGTCCGGTGACCCAGTACTTC. The chain uses TRBV28 and TRBJ2-5; a weak D match, TRBD2 (5 bases). The length of the CDR3 is 13 residues. CDR1 and CDR2 (germline): MDHEN, SYDVKM. Trimming took off 4 bases at V and 7 bases at J, with 13 bases between the two ends.

The chain employs TRBV5-1 and TRBJ1-3; D is ambiguous. The CDR3 has 13 residues. Trimming left V 4 bases short and J 6 bases short, with 11 bases between. From germline, CDR1 is SGHRS and CDR2 YFSETQ. In nucleotides, the CDR3 is TGCGCCAGCAGCCCCACATTTGAAAACACCATATATTTT. As protein: CASSPTFENTIYF.

V usage is TRBV20-1 and J usage is TRBJ1-5; D gene uncertain. Trimming took off 3 bases at V and 4 bases at J, with 16 bases between the two ends. The CDR3 has 15 amino acids. Germline loops: CDR1 DFQATT, CDR2 SNEGSKA (reference sequence). The CDR3 coding sequence is TGCAGTGCTAGCCGCCCAGCGGGCTTGAATCAGCCCCAGCATTTT. Protein sequence: CSASRPAGLNQPQHF.

This clonotype was observed many times. The V call is TRBV15, the J call TRBJ2-3; D may be TRBD1 or TRBD2 (8 bases each). The CDR3 is 19 residues long. Germline V lookup: CDR1 LNHNV, CDR2 YYDKDF (reference sequence). V was clipped by 0 bases and J by 2 bases, with 21 bases between them. CDR3 amino acids: CATSRDPVSGTGATDTQYF. The CDR3, as DNA: TGTGCCACCAGCAGAGATCCTGTTAGCGGGACAGGCGCCACAGATACGCAGTATTTT.

The rearrangement uses TRBV29-1 and TRBJ2-5; maybe TRBD1 (5 bases). Trimming stripped 8 bases from V and 0 bases from J, with 16 bases between. CDR1 and CDR2 from the germline V gene are SQVTM and ANQGSEA. This CDR3 has 14 amino acids. The CDR3 here is CSSRPGHHQETQYF. CDR3 bases: TGCAGCTCCCGACCCGGACATCACCAAGAGACCCAGTACTTC.

This sequence joins TRBV11-2 and TRBJ2-7; TRBD1 or TRBD2 may be the D gene (5 bases each). CDR3 length: 12 residues. Germline CDR1 and CDR2: SGHAT and FQNNGV. V was cut by 1 base and J by 11 bases, with 12 bases left in between. The CDR3 is CASSLAWDVEYF. The CDR3 nucleotides are TGTGCCAGCAGCTTAGCTTGGGACGTCGAGTACTTC.

This clonotype occurred a few times. CDR3 residues: CATPEVQGNGYTF. CDR3 sequence (DNA): TGTGCCACTCCAGAGGTACAGGGGAATGGCTACACCTTC. This chain joins TRBV2 and TRBJ1-2; 7 positions agree with TRBD1. The CDR3 has 13 amino acids. V dropped 10 bases and J dropped 6; count of bases not matched to a gene: 11. Germline CDR1 reads SNHLY; CDR2 reads FYNNEI. Full variable domain (remainder filled in from reference TRBV2 and TRBJ1-2): EPEVTQTPSHQVTQMGQEVILRCVPISNHLYFYWYRQILGQKVEFLVSFYNNEISEKSEIFDDQFSVERPDGSNFTLKIRSTKLEDSAMYFCATPEVQGNGYTFGSGTRLTVV.

Details on this clonotype: Its ends do not fully match the called genes, so a read error is possible. The gene calls are TRBV7-7 and TRBJ2-7, with 7 bases fitting TRBD1. The CDR3 is 15 amino acids. Germline values: CDR1 SSHAT, CDR2 FNYEAQ (reference sequence). The CDR3 coding sequence is TGTGCTAGCAGCTCCTTGACAGGGTACTTCTACGAGCAGTACTTC. Translating gives CASSSLTGYFYEQYF.

The rearrangement links TRBV18 to TRBJ2-4; 10 positions agree with TRBD1. The V segment lost 5 bases and the J segment 9 bases; nucleotides outside the gene matches: 7. CDR3 length equals 14 residues. Germline V gives CDR1 KGHSH, CDR2 LQKENI. CDR3 protein: CASSNSGQGSIQYF. The CDR3 bases are TGTGCCAGCTCAAATTCGGGACAGGGGAGCATTCAGTACTTC.

This clonotype was found a few times. The chain employs TRBV7-8 and TRBJ2-5; 7 bases are a match to TRBD1. The length of the CDR3 is 16 residues. Unmatched junction bases numbered 13, after V lost 5 bases and J lost 4 bases. The germline gives CDR1 SGHVS, CDR2 FQNEAQ. This CDR3 is CASSPSSTGIRETQYF. DNA for the CDR3: TGTGCCAGCAGCCCGAGTTCGACAGGGATTAGAGAGACCCAGTACTTC.

This sequence joins TRBV15 and TRBJ2-4; D is tentatively TRBD1 or TRBD2 (6 bases each). Deletions cut 5 bases from V and 7 bases from J, with 15 bases between. Germline V gene lookup returns CDR1 LNHNV and CDR2 YYDKDF (reference sequence). This CDR3 contains 14 residues. CDR3 amino acids: CATSQQGGGNIQYF. For the CDR3, the DNA is TGTGCCACCAGCCAACAGGGTGGGGGGAACATTCAGTACTTC.

The J gene is TRBJ1-2, the V gene TRBV7-8; D remains ambiguous. Germline V gene data show CDR1 as SGHVS and CDR2 as FQNEAQ. This CDR3 comprises 12 residues. Trimming left V 1 base short and J 8 bases short, with 8 bases between. The CDR3 loop is CASSLGLWGYTF. The CDR3 DNA reads TGTGCCAGCAGCTTAGGGTTGTGGGGCTACACCTTC. Drawing the rest from reference TRBV7-8 and TRBJ1-2, the complete variable domain is GAGVSQSPRYKVAKRGQDVALRCDPISGHVSLFWYQQALGQGPEFLTYFQNEAQLDKSGLPSDRFFAERPEGSVSTLKIQRTQQEDSAVYLCASSLGLWGYTFGSGTRLTVV.

Points on this clonotype: At one end, the junction sequence differs from germline, possibly due to a read error. The gene calls are TRBV7-9 and TRBJ2-3; 13 bases are a match to TRBD2. Germline assignment: CDR1 SEHNR and CDR2 FQNEAQ (reference sequence). This CDR3 contains 19 residues. CDR3 DNA: TGTGCCAGCATCCTCAGACGCTCGGGACTAGCGGGGAGCACAGAGACGCAGTATTTT. Translated, it gives CASILRRSGLAGSTETQYF.

This clonotype showed up just a few times. V usage is TRBV6-2 or TRBV6-3 and J usage is TRBJ1-4; 9 nucleotides match TRBD1. Germline V gene sequence: CDR1 MNHEY, CDR2 SVGEGT. Trimming removed 5 bases from V and 8 bases from J; junction bases left unmatched: 9. The CDR3 sequence is 15 residues long. The CDR3 DNA follows: TGTGCCAGCAGTAGACGACAGGGGGTAGAAGAAAAACTGTTTTTT. Amino acids: CASSRRQGVEEKLFF.